One sample yielded the 27 T cell receptor beta chains listed below, sequenced in a study of T-cell reconstitution after alpha-beta-depleted transplantation in children. Preparation of the TCRbeta library was carried out with unique molecular identifiers. Using its own MiXCR run on the PCR reads, TCRdb lists one record per CDR3 protein. The table includes tens of thousands of distinct CDR3 sequences, 18% detected once. The sequenced sample was PBMCs, mostly from graft donor cells, obtained 360 days after TCRalphabeta/CD19-depleted stem cell transplant. The receptors here all came from a male patient aged 2-15 years who had a stem cell transplant for acute lymphoblastic leukemia, so the T cells may come from the graft donor.

The chain recombines TRBV5-1 with TRBJ2-1; the D gene is possibly TRBD2 (6 bases). Germline CDR1 SGHRS, CDR2 YFSETQ. V was clipped by 0 bases and J by 9 bases, with 16 bases between them. This CDR3 comprises 15 residues. The CDR3 DNA reads TGCGCCAGCAGCTTGGTCGGGAGTGGAGTTGGTGAGCAGTTCTTC. This gives the protein CASSLVGSGVGEQFF.

The chain joins TRBV11-2 to TRBJ1-3; tentatively, D is TRBD1 (6 bases). This CDR3 is built from 15 residues. The V end lost 5 bases, the J end lost 0 bases, and 11 bases lay between the germline ends. Germline CDR1 reads SGHAT; CDR2 reads FQNNGV. CDR3 sequence reads: CASSQRTVSGNTIYF. The CDR3, as DNA: TGTGCCAGCAGCCAACGGACAGTCTCTGGAAACACCATATATTTT.

This clonotype was observed a few times. The V gene is TRBV6-2 or TRBV6-3, the J gene TRBJ2-7; D gene uncertain. Germline V gene lookup returns CDR1 MNHEY and CDR2 SVGEGT. The CDR3 has 12 residues. Between the trimmed V and J ends, which lost 5 bases and 2 bases, there was a span of 7 bases. This CDR3 reads CASSNTPYEQYF. CDR3 DNA sequence: TGTGCCAGCAGTAATACCCCCTACGAGCAGTACTTC.

The genes are TRBV12-3 or TRBV12-4 and TRBJ1-1; the match to TRBD1 covers 10 bases. The CDR3 extends over 17 amino acids. Trimming at V came to 4 bases and at J to 3 bases, leaving 11 bases not matched to a gene. The CDR3 loop reads CASSSSRDRGRYTEAFF. The CDR3 DNA reads TGTGCCAGCAGTTCGTCCCGGGACAGGGGTCGGTACACTGAAGCTTTCTTT.

This chain joins TRBV25-1 and TRBJ2-7; tentative D call: TRBD2 (6 bases). The germline V gene has CDR1 MGHDK and CDR2 SYGVNS. Trimming removed 5 bases from V and 3 bases from J, with 11 bases in between. This CDR3 is built from 13 residues. The CDR3 DNA sequence: TGTGCCAGCAGTCGCCGGGGGAACTACGAGCAGTACTTC. This codes for CASSRRGNYEQYF.

This clonotype was counted at least ten times. The CDR3 region has the DNA TGCAGTGCTAGAGAAAGACAGACTGGAAACTATGGCTACACCTTC. It codes for CSARERQTGNYGYTF. The V gene is TRBV20-1, the J gene TRBJ1-2, with D perhaps matching TRBD1 (5 bases). Trimming pared 0 bases from V and 2 bases from J, leaving 13 bases between. The length of the CDR3 is 15 residues. The germline V gene encodes CDR1 DFQATT and CDR2 SNEGSKA (reference sequence).

This clonotype appeared a few times. This chain connects TRBV20-1 to TRBJ2-7, with D possibly matching TRBD1 (6 bases). CDR3 length: 13 residues. Trimming shortened V by 4 bases and J by 5 bases, and 15 bases separated the two germline ends. Germline lookup yields CDR1 DFQATT and CDR2 SNEGSKA (reference sequence). CDR3 loop: CSATTGLSNEQYF. The CDR3 DNA follows: TGCAGTGCTACCACAGGGCTTAGCAACGAGCAGTACTTC.

This clonotype was counted between two and nine times. This chain joins TRBV12-3 or TRBV12-4 and TRBJ2-5; maybe TRBD2 (5 bases). This CDR3 comprises 13 residues. V gave up 3 bases and J gave up 5 bases, with 10 bases separating them. The DNA for the CDR3 is TGTGCCAGCAGTTTTTCACGAGGGGAGACCCAGTACTTC. Its translation: CASSFSRGETQYF.

Comments on this clonotype: One base away lies a much larger clone, so this may be a sequencing read error. This chain joins TRBV9 and TRBJ1-3; D is unresolved. CDR1 and CDR2 from the germline V gene are SGDLS and YYNGEE. This CDR3 comprises 14 residues. CDR3 protein: CASSPGREGNIIYF. The CDR3 nucleotides are TGTGCCAGCAGCCCCGGGAGGGAAGGAAACATCATATATTTT. The whole variable domain, remainder taken from reference TRBV9 and TRBJ1-3, is DSGVTQTPKHLITATGQRVTLRCSPRSGDLSVYWYQQSLDQGLQFLIQYYNGEERAKGNILERFSAQQFPDLHSELNLSSLELGDSALYFCASSPGREGNIIYFGEGSWLTVV.

This chain uses TRBV10-3 with TRBJ2-7; TRBD2 matches at 12 bases. V shed 0 bases and J 3 bases; nucleotides not matched to a gene: 3. Germline CDR1 reads ENHRY; CDR2 reads SYGVKD. The CDR3 runs 16 residues. As DNA, the CDR3 is TGTGCCATCAGTGAGTCTAGACTAGCGGGAGACTACGAGCAGTACTTC. This gives the protein CAISESRLAGDYEQYF.

This clonotype appeared many times. The gene calls are TRBV7-8 and TRBJ1-5; no clear D. CDR3 length equals 16 residues. With 5 bases removed from V and 4 bases from J, the gap between germline ends came to 18 bases. CDR1 SGHVS and CDR2 FQNEAQ come from the germline V gene. DNA for the CDR3: TGTGCCAGCAGCGTATCCGTCGCCAGAGGGAATCAGCCCCAGCATTTT. Translating gives CASSVSVARGNQPQHF. Full variable domain (outside the CDR3, taken from reference TRBV7-8 and TRBJ1-5): GAGVSQSPRYKVAKRGQDVALRCDPISGHVSLFWYQQALGQGPEFLTYFQNEAQLDKSGLPSDRFFAERPEGSVSTLKIQRTQQEDSAVYLCASSVSVARGNQPQHFGDGTRLSIL.

In this sample, this clonotype turned up many times. The chain joins TRBV10-3 to TRBJ2-7; TRBD2 agrees at 15 bases. This CDR3 region has 16 residues. Germline V gene sequence: CDR1 ENHRY, CDR2 SYGVKD. V was pared by 6 bases and J by 4 bases, with 7 bases of the junction left unmatched. CDR3 sequence: CAISHLGLAGGYEQYF. CDR3 DNA sequence: TGTGCCATCAGCCACTTGGGACTAGCGGGAGGTTACGAGCAGTACTTC.

This clonotype came up a few times. The rearrangement links TRBV12-3 or TRBV12-4 to TRBJ2-1; D call uncertain. This CDR3 is built from 13 residues. Trimming stripped 3 bases from V and 5 bases from J, with 8 bases between. DNA for the CDR3: TGTGCCAGCAGTTTCTCTCGAAACAATGAGCAGTTCTTC. This codes for CASSFSRNNEQFF.

The chain combines TRBV20-1 with TRBJ2-7; 8 nucleotides agree with TRBD2. Germline V gene lookup returns CDR1 DFQATT and CDR2 SNEGSKA (reference sequence). After removal of 3 bases from V and 2 bases from J, the junction contained 6 bases not matched to a gene. The CDR3 runs 14 residues. This CDR3 reads CSARTPGLAYEQYF. For the CDR3, the DNA is TGCAGTGCTAGGACCCCGGGACTAGCCTACGAGCAGTACTTC.

This clonotype was seen at least ten times. The V and J genes are TRBV19 and TRBJ2-1; D perhaps matches TRBD1 (5 bases). The V gene's germline CDR1 is LNHDA and CDR2 SQIVND (reference sequence). The CDR3 contains 15 residues. The V gene lost 3 bases and the J gene lost 3 bases, with 12 bases spanning the gap. The chain's CDR3 is CASSIQGDGYNEQFF. Here the CDR3 DNA reads TGTGCCAGTAGTATTCAGGGCGACGGCTACAATGAGCAGTTCTTC.

The CDR3 loop reads CASSPSERANTQYF. The CDR3 DNA sequence: TGTGCCAGCAGCCCGAGCGAGAGGGCAAATACGCAGTATTTT. The chain uses TRBV4-2 and TRBJ2-3, with a weak D call TRBD2 (5 bases). The CDR3 sequence is 14 residues long. Between the trimmed V and J ends, which lost 4 bases and 7 bases, there was a span of 15 bases. The germline V gene encodes CDR1 LGHNA and CDR2 YNFKEQ.

The chain couples TRBV12-3 or TRBV12-4 to TRBJ2-7; possible D gene TRBD1, 5 bases. V dropped 4 bases and J dropped 2 bases, with 12 bases sitting between them. The CDR3 is made up of 14 amino acids. In DNA form, the CDR3 reads TGTGCCAGCAGTTCCTACAGGACCACCTACGAGCAGTACTTC. Translating it yields CASSSYRTTYEQYF.

This clonotype was found once. This chain joins TRBV5-1 and TRBJ2-7, with D tentatively TRBD1 or TRBD2 (6 bases each). Trimming took 4 bases from V and 7 from J, leaving 12 bases between them. CDR1 SGHRS and CDR2 YFSETQ come from the germline V gene. The CDR3 consists of 12 residues. CDR3 loop: CASSPRGREQYF. CDR3 bases: TGCGCCAGCAGCCCCCGGGGGCGGGAGCAGTACTTC.

In its sample, this clonotype was seen many times. The V gene is TRBV24-1, the J gene TRBJ2-3; 14 nucleotides line up with TRBD2. The CDR3 covers 17 residues. Germline trimming cut 3 bases from V and 6 bases from J; bases unmatched to any gene: 7. In germline, CDR1 is KGHDR, CDR2 SFDVKD. CDR3 in DNA: TGTGCCACCAGTGATGCCTCGACTAGCGGGAGGGCGGATACGCAGTATTTT. This encodes CATSDASTSGRADTQYF.

This chain links TRBV18 with TRBJ2-1; unclear D gene. Trimming took 6 bases from V and 0 from J, leaving 12 bases between them. From germline, CDR1 is KGHSH and CDR2 LQKENI. The CDR3 covers 15 residues. CDR3 residues: CASSSLLTSYNEQFF. Here the CDR3 DNA reads TGTGCCAGCTCGTCACTCCTCACCTCCTACAATGAGCAGTTCTTC.

The genes are TRBV7-6 and TRBJ2-6; no firm D call. The CDR3 runs 16 residues. Germline CDR1 is SGHVS and CDR2 is FNYEAQ. V was cut by 4 bases and J by 0 bases, with 10 bases left in between. CDR3 region: CASSSGRSSGANVLTF. DNA of the CDR3: TGTGCCAGCAGCTCAGGAAGGAGCTCTGGGGCCAACGTCCTGACTTTC. Together with reference TRBV7-6 and TRBJ2-6, the CDR3 gives the full variable domain: GAGVSQSPRYKVTKRGQDVALRCDPISGHVSLYWYRQALGQGPEFLTYFNYEAQQDKSGLPNDRFSAERPEGSISTLTIQRTEQRDSAMYRCASSSGRSSGANVLTFGAGSRLTVL.

The CDR3 DNA follows: TGCGCCAGCAGCCTGAAGGGGACTAGCGGGAGCAAGTCGGACACCGGGGAGCTGTTTTTT. Translated, it gives CASSLKGTSGSKSDTGELFF. V and J are TRBV5-1 and TRBJ2-2, with 14 bases that match TRBD2. J gave up 3 bases and V 4 bases, and 14 bases lay outside the gene matches. Germline V gene sequence: CDR1 SGHRS, CDR2 YFSETQ. This CDR3 region has 20 residues.

This rearrangement joins TRBV7-8 to TRBJ2-4, with a tentative D call TRBD1 (6 bases). The CDR3 spans 19 residues. Germline values: CDR1 SGHVS, CDR2 FQNEAQ. Trimming shortened V by 4 bases and J by 0 bases, and 22 bases separated the two germline ends. CDR3 sequence: CASSSYRAWPSLAKNIQYF. In DNA, the CDR3 is TGTGCCAGCAGCTCTTACAGGGCCTGGCCTTCCTTAGCCAAAAACATTCAGTACTTC.

V is TRBV5-1 and J is TRBJ2-5, with TRBD2 matching over 15 bases. CDR3 length equals 17 residues. Germline V gene lookup returns CDR1 SGHRS and CDR2 YFSETQ. Trimming removed 2 bases from V and 5 bases from J; junction bases left unmatched: 7. CDR3 bases: TGCGCCAGCAGCTTCGGGACTAGCGGGAGGAGGACTGAGACCCAGTACTTC. It encodes CASSFGTSGRRTETQYF.

The chain is built from TRBV5-1 and TRBJ2-7; 8 nucleotides align to TRBD1. CDR3 size: 16 residues. CDR1 is SGHRS, CDR2 YFSETQ, per germline. V shed 5 bases, J shed 2 bases, and the junction held 12 bases outside the gene matches. CDR3 coding DNA: TGCGCCAGCAGACCAAGTCGGGACAGGATCGCCTACGAGCAGTACTTC. Translating gives CASRPSRDRIAYEQYF.

This chain connects TRBV7-8 to TRBJ2-7, with D unclear. There are 15 residues in the CDR3. Germline assignment: CDR1 SGHVS and CDR2 FQNEAQ. Trimming took off 5 bases at V and 0 bases at J, with 14 bases between the two ends. The CDR3 here is CASSRSGSFSYEQYF. In DNA, the CDR3 is TGTGCCAGCAGCCGCTCCGGGTCCTTCTCCTACGAGCAGTACTTC. The full variable domain, rest sourced from reference TRBV7-8 and TRBJ2-7, is GAGVSQSPRYKVAKRGQDVALRCDPISGHVSLFWYQQALGQGPEFLTYFQNEAQLDKSGLPSDRFFAERPEGSVSTLKIQRTQQEDSAVYLCASSRSGSFSYEQYFGPGTRLTVT.

This clonotype was observed a few times. Compared with germline, one end of the junction differs, possibly owing to a read error. The chain joins TRBV6-1 to TRBJ1-4; no firm D call. Germline CDR1 reads MNHNS; CDR2 reads SASEGT. The CDR3 contains 14 residues. This chain's CDR3 is CASAKTQTYEKLFF. The CDR3 region has the DNA TGTGCCAGCGCCAAAACTCAAACTTATGAAAAACTGTTTTTT.